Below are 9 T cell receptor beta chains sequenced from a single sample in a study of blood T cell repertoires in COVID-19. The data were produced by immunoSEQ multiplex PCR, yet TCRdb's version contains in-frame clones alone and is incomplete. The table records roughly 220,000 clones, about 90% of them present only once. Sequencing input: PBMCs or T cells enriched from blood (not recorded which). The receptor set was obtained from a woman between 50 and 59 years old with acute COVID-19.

The CDR3 reads CASSLRPGMNTEAFF. The CDR3 nucleotides are TGTGCCAGCAGCTTACGACCAGGGATGAACACTGAAGCTTTCTTT. The chain employs TRBV7-9 and TRBJ1-1; maybe TRBD1 (5 bases). The V and J ends lost 2 bases and 0 bases respectively, with 10 bases between them. Germline lookup yields CDR1 SEHNR and CDR2 FQNEAQ (reference sequence). This CDR3 contains 15 residues.

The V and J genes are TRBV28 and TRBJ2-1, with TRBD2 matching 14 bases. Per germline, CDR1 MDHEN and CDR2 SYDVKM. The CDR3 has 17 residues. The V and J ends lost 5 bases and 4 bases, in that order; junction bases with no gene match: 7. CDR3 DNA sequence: TGTGCCAGCAGTGGGGGGACTAGCGGGAGTAGATACAATGAGCAGTTCTTC. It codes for CASSGGTSGSRYNEQFF.

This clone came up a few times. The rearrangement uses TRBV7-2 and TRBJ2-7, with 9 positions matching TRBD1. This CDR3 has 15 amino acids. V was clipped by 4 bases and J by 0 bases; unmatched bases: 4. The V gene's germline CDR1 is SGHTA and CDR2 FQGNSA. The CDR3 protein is CASSSPDRGSYEQYF. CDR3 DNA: TGTGCCAGCAGCTCGCCGGACAGGGGCTCCTACGAGCAGTACTTC.

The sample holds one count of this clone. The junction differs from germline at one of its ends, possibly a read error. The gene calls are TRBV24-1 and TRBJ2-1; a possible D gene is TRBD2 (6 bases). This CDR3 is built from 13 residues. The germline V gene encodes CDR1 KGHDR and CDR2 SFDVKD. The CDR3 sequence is CATSEHERDWPLF. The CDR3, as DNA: TGTGCCACCAGTGAACATGAACGGGACTGGCCCCTCTTC.

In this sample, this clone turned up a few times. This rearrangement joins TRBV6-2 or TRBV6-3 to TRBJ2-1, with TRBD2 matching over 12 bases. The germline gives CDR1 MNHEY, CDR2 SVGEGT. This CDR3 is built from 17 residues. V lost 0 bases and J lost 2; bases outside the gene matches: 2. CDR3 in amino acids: CASSYSGLAGPYNEQFF. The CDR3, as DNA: TGTGCCAGCAGTTACTCCGGACTAGCGGGACCCTACAATGAGCAGTTCTTC.

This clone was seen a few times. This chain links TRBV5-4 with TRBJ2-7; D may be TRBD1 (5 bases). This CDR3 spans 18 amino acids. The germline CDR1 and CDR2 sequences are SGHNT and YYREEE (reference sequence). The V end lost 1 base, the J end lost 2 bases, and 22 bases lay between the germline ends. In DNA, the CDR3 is TGTGCCAGCAGCTTGACAGGAGCCGTCTCGTTTGTCGCCTACGAGCAGTACTTC. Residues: CASSLTGAVSFVAYEQYF.

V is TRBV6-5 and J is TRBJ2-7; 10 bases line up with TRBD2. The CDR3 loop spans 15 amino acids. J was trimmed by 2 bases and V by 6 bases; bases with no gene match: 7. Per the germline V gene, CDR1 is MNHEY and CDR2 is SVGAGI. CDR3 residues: CASRKRLAGAYEQYF. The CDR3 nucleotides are TGTGCCAGCAGAAAGCGACTAGCGGGTGCCTACGAGCAGTACTTC.

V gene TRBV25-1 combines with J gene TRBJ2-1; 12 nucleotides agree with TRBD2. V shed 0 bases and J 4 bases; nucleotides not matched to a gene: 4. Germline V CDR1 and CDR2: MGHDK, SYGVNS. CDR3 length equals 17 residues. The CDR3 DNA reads TGTGCCAGCAGTGAATATTTGCTAGCGGGAGGGTACAATGAGCAGTTCTTC. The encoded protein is CASSEYLLAGGYNEQFF.

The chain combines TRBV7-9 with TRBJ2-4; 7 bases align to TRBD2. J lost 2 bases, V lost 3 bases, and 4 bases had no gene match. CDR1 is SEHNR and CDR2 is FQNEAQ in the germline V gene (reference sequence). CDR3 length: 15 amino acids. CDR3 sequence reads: CASSFMSGTKNIQYF. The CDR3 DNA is TGTGCCAGCAGCTTTATGAGCGGGACCAAAAACATTCAGTACTTC.